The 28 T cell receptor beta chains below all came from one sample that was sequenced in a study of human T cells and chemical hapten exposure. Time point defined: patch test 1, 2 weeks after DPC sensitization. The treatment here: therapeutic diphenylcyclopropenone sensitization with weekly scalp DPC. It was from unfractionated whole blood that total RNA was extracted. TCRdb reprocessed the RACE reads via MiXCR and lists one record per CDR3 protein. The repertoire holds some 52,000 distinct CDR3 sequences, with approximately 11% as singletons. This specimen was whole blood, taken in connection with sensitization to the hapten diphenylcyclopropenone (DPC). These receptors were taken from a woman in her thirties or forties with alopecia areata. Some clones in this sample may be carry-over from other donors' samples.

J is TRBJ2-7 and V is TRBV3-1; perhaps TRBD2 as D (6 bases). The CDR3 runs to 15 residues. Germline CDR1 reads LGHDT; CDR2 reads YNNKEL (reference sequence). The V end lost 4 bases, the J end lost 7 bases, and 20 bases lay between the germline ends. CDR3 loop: CASSPAAGREEEQYF. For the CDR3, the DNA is TGTGCCAGCAGCCCGGCCGCGGGACGAGAGGAGGAGCAGTACTTC.

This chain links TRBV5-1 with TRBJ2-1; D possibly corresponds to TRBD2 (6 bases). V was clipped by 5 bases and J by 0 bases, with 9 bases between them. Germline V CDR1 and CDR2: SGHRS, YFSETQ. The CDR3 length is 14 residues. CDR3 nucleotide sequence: TGCGCCAGCAGTGGAGGGACCTCCTACAATGAGCAGTTCTTC. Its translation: CASSGGTSYNEQFF. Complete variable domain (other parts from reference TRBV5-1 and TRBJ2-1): KAGVTQTPRYLIKTRGQQVTLSCSPISGHRSVSWYQQTPGQGLQFLFEYFSETQRNKGNFPGRFSGRQFSNSRSEMNVSTLELGDSALYLCASSGGTSYNEQFFGPGTRLTVL.

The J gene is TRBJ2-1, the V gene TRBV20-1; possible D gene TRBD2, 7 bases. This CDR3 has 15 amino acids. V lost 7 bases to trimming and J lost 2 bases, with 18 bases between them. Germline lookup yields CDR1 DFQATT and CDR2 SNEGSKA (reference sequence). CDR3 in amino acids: CSGGIGGGPYNEQFF. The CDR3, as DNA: TGCAGTGGGGGTATAGGCGGGGGCCCCTACAATGAGCAGTTCTTC.

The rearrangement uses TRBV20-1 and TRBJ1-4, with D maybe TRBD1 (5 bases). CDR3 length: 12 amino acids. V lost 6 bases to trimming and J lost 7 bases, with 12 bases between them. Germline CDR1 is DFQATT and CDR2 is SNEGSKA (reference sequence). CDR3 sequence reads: CSAERQGEKLFF. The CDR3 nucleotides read TGCAGTGCCGAAAGGCAGGGTGAAAAACTGTTTTTT.

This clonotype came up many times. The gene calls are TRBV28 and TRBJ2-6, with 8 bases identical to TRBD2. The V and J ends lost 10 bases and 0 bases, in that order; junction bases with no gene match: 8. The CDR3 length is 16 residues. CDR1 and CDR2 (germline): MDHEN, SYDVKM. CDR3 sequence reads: CATLPGGVSGANVLTF. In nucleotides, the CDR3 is TGTGCCACCCTCCCGGGGGGGGTCTCTGGGGCCAACGTCCTGACTTTC.

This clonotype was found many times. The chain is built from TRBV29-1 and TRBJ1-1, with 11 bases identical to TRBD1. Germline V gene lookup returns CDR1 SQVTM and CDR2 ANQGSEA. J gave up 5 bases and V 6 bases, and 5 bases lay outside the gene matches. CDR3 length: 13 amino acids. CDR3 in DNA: TGCAGCGTCGCCGGGACAGGGGGGACTGAAGCTTTCTTT. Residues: CSVAGTGGTEAFF.

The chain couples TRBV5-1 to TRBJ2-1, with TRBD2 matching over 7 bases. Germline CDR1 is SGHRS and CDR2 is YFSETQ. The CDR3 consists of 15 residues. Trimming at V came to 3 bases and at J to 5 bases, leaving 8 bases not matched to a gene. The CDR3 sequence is CASSSLGLEHNEQFF. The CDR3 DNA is TGCGCCAGCAGCTCTCTCGGACTAGAACACAATGAGCAGTTCTTC.

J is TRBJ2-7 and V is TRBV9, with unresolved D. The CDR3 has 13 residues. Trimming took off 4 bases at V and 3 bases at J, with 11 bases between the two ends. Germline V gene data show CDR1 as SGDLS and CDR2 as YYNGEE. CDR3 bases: TGTGCCAGCAGCAGAGACGGAAACTACGAGCAGTACTTC. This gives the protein CASSRDGNYEQYF.

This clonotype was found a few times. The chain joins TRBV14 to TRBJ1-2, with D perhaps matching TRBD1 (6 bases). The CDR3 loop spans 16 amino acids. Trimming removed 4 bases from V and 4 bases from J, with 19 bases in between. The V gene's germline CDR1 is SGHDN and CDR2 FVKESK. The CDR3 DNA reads TGTGCCAGCAGCCTCTCGACAGGACGCACGCTCTATGGCTACACCTTC. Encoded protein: CASSLSTGRTLYGYTF.

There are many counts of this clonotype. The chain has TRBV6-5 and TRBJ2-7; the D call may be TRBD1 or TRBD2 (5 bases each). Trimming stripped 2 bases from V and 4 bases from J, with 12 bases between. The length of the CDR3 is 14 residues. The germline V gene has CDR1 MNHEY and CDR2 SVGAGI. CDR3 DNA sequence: TGTGCCAGCAGTTACGGGGACGGGGCATACGAGCAGTACTTC. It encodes CASSYGDGAYEQYF.

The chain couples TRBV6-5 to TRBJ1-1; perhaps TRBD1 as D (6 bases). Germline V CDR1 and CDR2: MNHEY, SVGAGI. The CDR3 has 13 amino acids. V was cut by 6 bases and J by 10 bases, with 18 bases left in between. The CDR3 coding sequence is TGTGCCAGCAGCCTATATCCGGGGGCAGGAGCTTTCTTT. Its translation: CASSLYPGAGAFF.

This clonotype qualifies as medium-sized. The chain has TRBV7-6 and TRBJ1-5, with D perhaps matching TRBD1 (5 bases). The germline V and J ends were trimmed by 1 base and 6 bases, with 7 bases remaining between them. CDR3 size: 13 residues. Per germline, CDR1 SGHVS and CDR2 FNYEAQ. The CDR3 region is CASSLGGGQPQHF. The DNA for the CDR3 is TGTGCCAGCAGCTTAGGGGGGGGTCAGCCCCAGCATTTT.

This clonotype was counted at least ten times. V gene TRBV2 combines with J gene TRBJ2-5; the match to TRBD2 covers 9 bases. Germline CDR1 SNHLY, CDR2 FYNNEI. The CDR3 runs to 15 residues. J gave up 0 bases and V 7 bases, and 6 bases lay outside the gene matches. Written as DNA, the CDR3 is TGTGCCAGCAAGCCTATAGCGGGGGACCAAGAGACCCAGTACTTC. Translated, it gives CASKPIAGDQETQYF.

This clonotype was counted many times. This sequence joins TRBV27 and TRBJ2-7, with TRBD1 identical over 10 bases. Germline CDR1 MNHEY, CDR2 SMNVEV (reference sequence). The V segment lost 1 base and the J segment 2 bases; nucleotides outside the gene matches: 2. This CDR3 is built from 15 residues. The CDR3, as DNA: TGTGCCAGCAGTTTATGGGGACAGGGGACCTACGAGCAGTACTTC. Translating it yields CASSLWGQGTYEQYF.

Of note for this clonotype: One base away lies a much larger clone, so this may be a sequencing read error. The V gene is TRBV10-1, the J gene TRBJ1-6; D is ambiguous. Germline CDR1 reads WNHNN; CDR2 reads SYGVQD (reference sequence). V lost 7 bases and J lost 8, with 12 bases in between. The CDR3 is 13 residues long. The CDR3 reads CASNPLLDSPLHF. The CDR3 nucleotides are TGCGCCAGCAACCCCCTGTTGGATTCACCCCTCCACTTT.

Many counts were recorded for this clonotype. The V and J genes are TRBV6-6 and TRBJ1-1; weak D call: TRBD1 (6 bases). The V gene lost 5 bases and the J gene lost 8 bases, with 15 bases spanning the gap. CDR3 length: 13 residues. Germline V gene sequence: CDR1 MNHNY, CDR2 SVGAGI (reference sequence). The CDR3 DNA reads TGTGCCAGCAGTCTATTCACCGACAGGGAAGCTTTCTTT. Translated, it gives CASSLFTDREAFF.

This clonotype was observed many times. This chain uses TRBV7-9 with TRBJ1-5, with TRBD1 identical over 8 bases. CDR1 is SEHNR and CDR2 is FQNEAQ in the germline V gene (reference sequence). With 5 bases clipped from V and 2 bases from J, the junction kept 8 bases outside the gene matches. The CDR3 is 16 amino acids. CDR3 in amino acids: CASSTGQERGNQPQHF. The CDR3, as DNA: TGTGCCAGCAGCACGGGACAGGAGCGTGGCAATCAGCCCCAGCATTTT.

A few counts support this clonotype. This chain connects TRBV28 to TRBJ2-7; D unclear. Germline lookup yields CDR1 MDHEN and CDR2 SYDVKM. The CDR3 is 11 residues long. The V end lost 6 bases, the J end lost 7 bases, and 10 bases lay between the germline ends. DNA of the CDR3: TGTGCCAGCAGGGATTGGCGGGAGCAGTACTTC. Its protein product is CASRDWREQYF.

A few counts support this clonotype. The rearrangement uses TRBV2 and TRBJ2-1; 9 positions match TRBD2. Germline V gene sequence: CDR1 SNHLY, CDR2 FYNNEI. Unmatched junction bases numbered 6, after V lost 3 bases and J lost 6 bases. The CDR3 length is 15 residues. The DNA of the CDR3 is TGTGCCAGCAGTGATTTGACTAGCGGTCGCAATGAGCAGTTCTTC. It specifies CASSDLTSGRNEQFF.

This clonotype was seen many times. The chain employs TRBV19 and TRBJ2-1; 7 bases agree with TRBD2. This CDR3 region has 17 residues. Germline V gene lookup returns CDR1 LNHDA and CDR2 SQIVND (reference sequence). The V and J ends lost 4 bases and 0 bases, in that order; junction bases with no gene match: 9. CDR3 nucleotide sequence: TGTGCCAGTAGTAGAGACAGCGGGGATTTCTCCTACAATGAGCAGTTCTTC. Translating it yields CASSRDSGDFSYNEQFF.

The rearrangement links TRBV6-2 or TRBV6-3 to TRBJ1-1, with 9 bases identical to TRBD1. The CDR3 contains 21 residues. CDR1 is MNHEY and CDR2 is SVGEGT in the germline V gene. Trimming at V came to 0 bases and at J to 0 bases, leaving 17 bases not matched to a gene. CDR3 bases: TGTGCCAGCAGTTACTCTCGGACAGGGGTAGAGAAAAGGGGAGTGAACACTGAAGCTTTCTTT. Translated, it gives CASSYSRTGVEKRGVNTEAFF.

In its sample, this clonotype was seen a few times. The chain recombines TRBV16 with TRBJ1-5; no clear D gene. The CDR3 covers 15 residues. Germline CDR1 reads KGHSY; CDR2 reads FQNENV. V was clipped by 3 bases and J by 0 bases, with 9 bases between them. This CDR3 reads CASSQTGNSNQPQHF. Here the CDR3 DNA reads TGTGCCAGCAGCCAGACCGGGAATAGCAATCAGCCCCAGCATTTT.

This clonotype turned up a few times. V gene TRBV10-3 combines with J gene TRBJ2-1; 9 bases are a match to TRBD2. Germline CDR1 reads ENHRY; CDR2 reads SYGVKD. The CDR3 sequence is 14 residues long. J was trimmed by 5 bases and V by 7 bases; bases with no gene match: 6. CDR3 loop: CAINPGTSHNEQFF. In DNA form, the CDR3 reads TGTGCCATCAACCCCGGGACTAGCCACAATGAGCAGTTCTTC.

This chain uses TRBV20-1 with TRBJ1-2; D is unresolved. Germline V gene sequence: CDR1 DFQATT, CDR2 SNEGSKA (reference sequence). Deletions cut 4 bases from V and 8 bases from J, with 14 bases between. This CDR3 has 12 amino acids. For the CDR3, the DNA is TGCAGTGCTAACGAGAACTCGGGAGGCTACACCTTC. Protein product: CSANENSGGYTF.

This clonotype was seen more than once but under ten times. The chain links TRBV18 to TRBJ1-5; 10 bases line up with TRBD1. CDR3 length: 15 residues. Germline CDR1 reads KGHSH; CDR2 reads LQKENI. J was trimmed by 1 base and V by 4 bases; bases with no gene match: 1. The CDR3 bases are TGTGCCAGCTCACGGACAGGGGGAAGCAATCAGCCCCAGCATTTT. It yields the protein CASSRTGGSNQPQHF. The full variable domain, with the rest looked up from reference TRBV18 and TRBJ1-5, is NAGVMQNPRHLVRRRGQEARLRCSPMKGHSHVYWYRQLPEEGLKFMVYLQKENIIDESGMPKERFSAEFPKEGPSILRIQQVVRGDSAAYFCASSRTGGSNQPQHFGDGTRLSIL.

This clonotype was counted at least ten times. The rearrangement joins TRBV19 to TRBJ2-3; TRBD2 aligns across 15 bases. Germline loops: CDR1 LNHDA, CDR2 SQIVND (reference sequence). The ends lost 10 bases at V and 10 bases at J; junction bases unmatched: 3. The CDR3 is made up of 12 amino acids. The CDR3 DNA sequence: TGTGCCACCGGACTAGCGGGGGGGCCGCAGTATTTT. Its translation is CATGLAGGPQYF.

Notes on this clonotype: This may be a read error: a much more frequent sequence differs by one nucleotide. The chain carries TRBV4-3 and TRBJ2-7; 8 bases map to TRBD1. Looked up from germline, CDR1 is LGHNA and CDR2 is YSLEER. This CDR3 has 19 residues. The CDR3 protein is CASNQGRQGTPREIYEQYF. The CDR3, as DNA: TGCGCCAGCAACCAAGGAAGACAGGGGACTCCCAGGGAAATCTACGAGCAGTACTTC.

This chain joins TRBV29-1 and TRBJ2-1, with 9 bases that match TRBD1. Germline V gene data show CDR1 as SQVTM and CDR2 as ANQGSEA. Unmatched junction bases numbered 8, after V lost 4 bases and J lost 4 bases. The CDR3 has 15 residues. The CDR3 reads CSVALTGGEYNEQFF. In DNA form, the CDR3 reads TGCAGCGTTGCCCTAACAGGGGGCGAGTACAATGAGCAGTTCTTC.